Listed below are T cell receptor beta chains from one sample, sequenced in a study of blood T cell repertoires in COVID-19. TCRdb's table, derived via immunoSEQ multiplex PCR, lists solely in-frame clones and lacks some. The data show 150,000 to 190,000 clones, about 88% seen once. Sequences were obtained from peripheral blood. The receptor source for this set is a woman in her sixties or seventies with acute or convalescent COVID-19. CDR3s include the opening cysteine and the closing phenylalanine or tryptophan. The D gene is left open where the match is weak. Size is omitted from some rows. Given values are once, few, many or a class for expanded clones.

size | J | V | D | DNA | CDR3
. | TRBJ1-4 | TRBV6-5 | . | TGTGCCAGCAGGCGTGGGCATAATGAAAAACTGTTTTTT | CASRRGHNEKLFF
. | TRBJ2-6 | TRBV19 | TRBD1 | TGTGCCAGTAGTCTGGACAGGGGTACGTCTCTGGGGGCCAACGTCCTGACTTTC | CASSLDRGTSLGANVLTF
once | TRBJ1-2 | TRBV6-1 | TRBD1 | TGTGCCAGCAGTGAAAAGGCAGGGGGCGATGGCTACACCTTC | CASSEKAGGDGYTF
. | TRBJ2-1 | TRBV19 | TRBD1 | TGTGCCAGTAGTGCTGACAGGGGGCTAAGGGGTGAGCAGTTCTTC | CASSADRGLRGEQFF
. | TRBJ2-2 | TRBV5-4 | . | TGTGCCAGCAGCTTGGCCTCGAACACCGGGGAGCTGTTTTTT | CASSLASNTGELFF
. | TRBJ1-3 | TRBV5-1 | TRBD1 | TGCGCCAGCAGGCGGGATACAGGGGGTAACACCATATATTTT | CASRRDTGGNTIYF
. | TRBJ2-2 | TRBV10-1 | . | TGCGCCAGCAGTGAGAACCCAGACACCGGGGAGCTGTTTTTT | CASSENPDTGELFF
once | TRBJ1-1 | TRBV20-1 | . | TGCAGTGCTAGGGAGTATTCTGAAGCTTTCTTT | CSAREYSEAFF
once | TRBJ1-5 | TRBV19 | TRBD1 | TGTGCCAGTAGTATTGGGACAGGCAGTCAGCCCCAGCATTTT | CASSIGTGSQPQHF
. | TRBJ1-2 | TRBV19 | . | TGTGCCAGTAGTATAGGGTGGGCAGGGTTTGACTATGGCTACACCTTC | CASSIGWAGFDYGYTF
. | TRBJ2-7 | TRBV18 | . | TGTGCCAGCTCACCACCGGTTAACAGGGCGCCCTACGAGCAGTACTTC | CASSPPVNRAPYEQYF
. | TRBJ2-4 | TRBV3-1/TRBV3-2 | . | TGTGCCAGCAGCCAAGAACCTCCGAGACGAGGGTCCTCGGGCAAAAACATTCAGTACTTC | CASSQEPPRRGSSGKNIQYF
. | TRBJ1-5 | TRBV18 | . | TGTGCCAGCTCACCGAACAGGGTTAGCAATCAGCCCCAGCATTTT | CASSPNRVSNQPQHF
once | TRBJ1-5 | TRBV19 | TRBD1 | TGTGCCAGTAGTATGTCCGGACAGGGGGGTAATCAGCCCCAGCATTTT | CASSMSGQGGNQPQHF
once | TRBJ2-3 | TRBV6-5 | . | TGTGCCAGCAACCCAGGGCACTCGGGCGCAGATACGCAGTATTTT | CASNPGHSGADTQYF
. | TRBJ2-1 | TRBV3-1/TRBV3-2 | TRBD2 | TGTGCCAGCAGCCAAGGGACTAGCGGGGGGTTCAATGAGCAGTTCTTC | CASSQGTSGGFNEQFF
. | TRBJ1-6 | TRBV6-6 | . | TGTGCCAGCAGTTTTACGGAGTATAATTCACCCCTCCACTTT | CASSFTEYNSPLHF
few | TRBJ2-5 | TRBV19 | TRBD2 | TGTGCCAGTAGTATAGGTCGGGGGGGCCAAGAGACCCAGTACTTC | CASSIGRGGQETQYF
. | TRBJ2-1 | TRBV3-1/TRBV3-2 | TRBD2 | TGTGCCGTTGGGAGGACTAGTTCCTACAATGAGCAGTTCTTC | CAVGRTSSYNEQFF
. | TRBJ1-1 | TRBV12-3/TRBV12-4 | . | TGTGCCAGCAGTTTAGGTACAAACACTGAAGCTTTCTTT | CASSLGTNTEAFF
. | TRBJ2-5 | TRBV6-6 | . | TGTGCCAGCAGCCAAAAACCACTCCCCACCGGGGACACCAAGAAAGAGACCCAGTACTTC | CASSQKPLPTGDTKKETQYF
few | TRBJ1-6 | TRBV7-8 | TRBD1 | TGTGCCAGCAGCCACCGGGACAGGTTTAATTCACCCCTCCACTTT | CASSHRDRFNSPLHF